The entry below describes one T cell receptor beta chain. Its antigen is not known. CDR1 is SNHLY, CDR2 FYNNEI, per germline. V gave up 5 bases and J gave up 3 bases; unmatched junction bases: 3. The CDR3 is made up of 14 amino acids. This specimen belongs to a study of shared clonotypes between healthy human individuals. Across the whole study: Plates per donor: three CD4 naive, three CD4 memory, two CD8 naive, one CD8 memory. Findings and limits, study-wide: Estimated clonotype richness was generally higher in naive than memory subsets. Roughly 5% of naive CD4 clonotypes were common to several donors.

TCRdb keeps only in-frame clones here, not all; method: immunoSEQ multiplex PCR. The data contain about 2,500,000 clones, around 90% of them singletons. The study separated CD4+ cells into CD45RA+ naive and CD45RA-negative memory subsets. This sequence was found in a man in his late teens or twenties in good health. This chain links TRBV2 with TRBJ1-5; 8 nucleotides align to TRBD1. Sequencing input: naive CD4+ T cells sorted from blood. Subset given: CD45RA+ positively selected. The CDR3 sequence: CASSLTGDNQPQHF. CDR3 nucleotides: TGTGCCAGCAGTTTGACAGGGGACAATCAGCCCCAGCATTTT.